The present T cell receptor beta chain was sequenced within a study of blood T cell repertoires in COVID-19. Study background: PBMCs, B-cell-depleted T cells, or T cells provided the cDNA or gDNA that made up the material.

The CDR3 consists of 15 residues. V dropped 5 bases and J dropped 2; count of bases not matched to a gene: 6. CDR1 and CDR2 (germline): SGHTA, FQGTGA. Clones were read by immunoSEQ multiplex PCR, and TCRdb kept only the in-frame ones, dropping some. The table shows about 250,000 clones, with roughly 91% occurring only once. The specimen sequenced was peripheral blood. V is TRBV7-3 and J is TRBJ2-1, with 7 bases that match TRBD2. The sequence derives from a man aged 30-40 years with acute or convalescent COVID-19. The chain's CDR3 is CASSTLLATYNEQFF. The CDR3 DNA reads as TGTGCCAGCAGCACCTTACTAGCGACCTACAATGAGCAGTTCTTC.